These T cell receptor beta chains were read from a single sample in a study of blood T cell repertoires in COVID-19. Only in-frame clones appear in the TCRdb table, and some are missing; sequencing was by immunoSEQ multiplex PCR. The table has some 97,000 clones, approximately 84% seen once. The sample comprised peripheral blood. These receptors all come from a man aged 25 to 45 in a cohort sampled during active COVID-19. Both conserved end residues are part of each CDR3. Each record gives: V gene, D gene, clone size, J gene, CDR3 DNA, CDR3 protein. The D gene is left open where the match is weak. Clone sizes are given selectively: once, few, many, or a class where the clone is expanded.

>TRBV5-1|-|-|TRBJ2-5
TGCGCCAGCAGCCGACCCGGGACATCCATGGAGACCCAGTACTTC
CASSRPGTSMETQYF
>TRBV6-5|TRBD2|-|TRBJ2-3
TGTGCCAGCAGGGCAGCGGGGGGACCCACAGATACGCAGTATTTT
CASRAAGGPTDTQYF
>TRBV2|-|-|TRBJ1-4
TGTGCCAGCAGTGGCAGGGATGAAAAACTGTTTTTT
CASSGRDEKLFF
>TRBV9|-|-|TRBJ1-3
TGTGCCAGCAGTGAACAGGACCTCTCTGGAAACACCATATATTTT
CASSEQDLSGNTIYF
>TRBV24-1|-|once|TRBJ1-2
TGTGCCACCAGTGCGGGGGAGGAGTATGGCTACACCTTC
CATSAGEEYGYTF
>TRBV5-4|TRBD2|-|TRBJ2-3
TGTGCCAGCAGCTTGTTCCTAGCGGGGGGCACCACAGATACGCAGTATTTT
CASSLFLAGGTTDTQYF
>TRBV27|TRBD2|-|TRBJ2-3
TGTGCCAGCTCCCAGCTAGCGGGGGATGGGACAGATACGCAGTATTTT
CASSQLAGDGTDTQYF
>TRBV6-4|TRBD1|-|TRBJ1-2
TGTGCCAGCAGTGCCACAGGGGCCTCAGCCTATGGCTACACCTTC
CASSATGASAYGYTF
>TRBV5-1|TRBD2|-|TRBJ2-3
TGCGCCAGCAAGCCAGCGGGGGGGCGTACAGATACGCAGTATTTT
CASKPAGGRTDTQYF
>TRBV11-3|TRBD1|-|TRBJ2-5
TGTGCCAGCAGCGCAGGGGGGACCCAGTACTTC
CASSAGGTQYF
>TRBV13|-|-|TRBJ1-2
TGTGCCAGCAGCTTAGGCCCCTTCAGTTCCTATGGCTACACCTTC
CASSLGPFSSYGYTF
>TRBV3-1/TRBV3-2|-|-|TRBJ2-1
TGTGCCAGCAGCGAGACTGGGTACAATGAGCAGTTCTTC
CASSETGYNEQFF
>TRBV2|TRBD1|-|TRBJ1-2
TGTGCCATAAAGCCTCAGACAGGGGGCTATGGCTACACCTTC
CAIKPQTGGYGYTF
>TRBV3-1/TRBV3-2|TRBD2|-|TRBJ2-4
TGTGCCAGCAGCCAAGATTTCGGGCCTAGCGGGGGAATAGCCAAAAACATTCAGTACTTC
CASSQDFGPSGGIAKNIQYF
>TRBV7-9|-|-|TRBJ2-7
-
CASSILEGAYEQYF
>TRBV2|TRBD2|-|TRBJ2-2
TGTGCCAGCAGTGTAAGGAGCGGGGGGGCCGGCACCGGGGAGCTGTTTTTT
CASSVRSGGAGTGELFF
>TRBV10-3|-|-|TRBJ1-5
TGTGCCATCAGTGATGGCGGGTTGGGTCAGCCCCAGCATTTT
CAISDGGLGQPQHF
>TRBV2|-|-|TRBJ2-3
TGTGCCAGCAGTCCCTCCCGGCGGGGTGGTCATACGCAGTATTTT
CASSPSRRGGHTQYF
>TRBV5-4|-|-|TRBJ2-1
TGTGCCAGCAGCTTGTGGGAGCGGGTCGCCCCTGAGTTCTTC
CASSLWERVAPEFF
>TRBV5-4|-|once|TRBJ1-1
TGTGCCAGCAGGGTGGGAGGGACTTTCTCTAACACTGAAGCTTTCTTT
CASRVGGTFSNTEAFF
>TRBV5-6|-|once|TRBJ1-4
TGTGCCAGCAGCTTGGGCGCAACTAATGAAAAACTGTTTTTT
CASSLGATNEKLFF
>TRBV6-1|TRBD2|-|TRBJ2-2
TGTGCCAGCAGTGGTCTAGCGGGACTCAACACCGGGGAGCTGTTTTTT
CASSGLAGLNTGELFF
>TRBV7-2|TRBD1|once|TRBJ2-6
TGTGCCAGCAGCACCGGGACAGGGGACCTGAGCTCTGGGGCCAACGTCCTGACTTTC
CASSTGTGDLSSGANVLTF
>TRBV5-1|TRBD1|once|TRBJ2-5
TGCGCCAGCAGCTCCTCGAGCAGGGGGAACGGGGAGACCCAGTACTTC
CASSSSSRGNGETQYF
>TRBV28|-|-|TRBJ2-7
TGTGCCAGCAGTTTACGTACAGGGGAGCAGTACTTC
CASSLRTGEQYF
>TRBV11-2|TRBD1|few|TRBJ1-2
TGTGCCAGCAGCGCCCAACAGGGGGCAGGCTATGGCTACACCTTC
CASSAQQGAGYGYTF
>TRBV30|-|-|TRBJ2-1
TGTGCCTGGAGTCCTGACAGATACAATGAGCAGTTCTTC
CAWSPDRYNEQFF
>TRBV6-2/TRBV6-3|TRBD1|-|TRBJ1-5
TGTGCCAGCAGCTATGTACCGGGACAGGGTAATCAGCCCCAGCATTTT
CASSYVPGQGNQPQHF
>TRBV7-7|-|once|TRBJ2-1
TGTGCCAGCTGCTTAGGAGGGGACGGGGGTTACAATGAGCAGTTCTTC
CASCLGGDGGYNEQFF
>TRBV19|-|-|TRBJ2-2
TGTGCCAGTAGTATACAGGGGATGGTCAACACCGGGGAGCTGTTTTTT
CASSIQGMVNTGELFF
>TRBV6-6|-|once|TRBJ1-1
TGTGCCAGCAGTTACCTAGTCCGGACTGAAGCTTTCTTT
CASSYLVRTEAFF
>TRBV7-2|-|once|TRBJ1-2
TGTGCCAGCAGCTTATATCAACCGGGTAATGGCTACACCTTC
CASSLYQPGNGYTF
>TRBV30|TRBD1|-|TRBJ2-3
TGTGCCTGGGGTGAGGGGGCTAGCACAGATACGCAGTATTTT
CAWGEGASTDTQYF
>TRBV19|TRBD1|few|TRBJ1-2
TGTGCCAGTAGCATACAGGGGGGCCTCTATGGCTACACCTTC
CASSIQGGLYGYTF
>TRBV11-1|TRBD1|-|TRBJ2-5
TGTGCCAGCAGCTACCAAACAGGGGTCCAAGAGACCCAGTACTTC
CASSYQTGVQETQYF
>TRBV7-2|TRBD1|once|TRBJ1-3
TGTGCCAGCAGCAAAGACACAGGGGGCGGAAACACCATATATTTT
CASSKDTGGGNTIYF
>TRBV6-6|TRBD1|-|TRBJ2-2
TGTGCCAGCAGCGTAGGCGGGACCGACATGTGGAGGCAGGGGGCCGCCGGGGAGCTGTTTTTT
CASSVGGTDMWRQGAAGELFF
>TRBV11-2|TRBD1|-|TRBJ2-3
TGTGCCAGCAGCTCCAACAGGGGGCGTGGAGATACGCAGTATTTT
CASSSNRGRGDTQYF
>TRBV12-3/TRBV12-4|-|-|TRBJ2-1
TGTGCCAGCAGGACGGCGGGAAATGAGCAGTTCTTC
CASRTAGNEQFF
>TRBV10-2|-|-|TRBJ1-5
TGCGCCATCGGTTCTGGGCGCAATCAGCCCCAGCATTTT
CAIGSGRNQPQHF